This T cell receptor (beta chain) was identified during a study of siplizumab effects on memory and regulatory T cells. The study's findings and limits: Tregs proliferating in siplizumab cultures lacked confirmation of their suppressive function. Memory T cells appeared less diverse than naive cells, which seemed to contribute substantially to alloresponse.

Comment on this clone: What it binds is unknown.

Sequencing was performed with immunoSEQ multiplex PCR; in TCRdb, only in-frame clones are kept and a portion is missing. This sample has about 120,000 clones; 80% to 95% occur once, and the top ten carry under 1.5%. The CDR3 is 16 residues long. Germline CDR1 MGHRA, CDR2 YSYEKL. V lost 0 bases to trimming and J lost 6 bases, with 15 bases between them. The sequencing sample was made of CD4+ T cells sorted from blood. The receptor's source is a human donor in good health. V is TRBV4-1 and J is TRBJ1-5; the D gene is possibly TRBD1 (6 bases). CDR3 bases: TGCGCCAGCAGCCAAGAAGGAGGGGGTAGGGGTCAGCCCCAGCATTTT. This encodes CASSQEGGGRGQPQHF.